The count of the clone carrying this T cell receptor beta chain is one. Sequencing of TCR beta was carried out in blood CD8+ and CD4+ T cells. Negative isolation was applied to CD8+ and CD4+ T cells, and FACS enrichment was applied to TEMRA cells. Random hexamers were used to reverse transcribe an amount of about 0.45 to 1 ug RNA. An immunoSEQ multiplex PCR generated amplified TCR beta CDR3 products spanning 54 Vbeta and 13 Jbeta. From the immunoSEQ multiplex PCR reads, TCRdb called clonotypes with MiXCR, one entry per CDR3 protein. The sample includes approximately 190,000 distinct CDR3 sequences, about 91% of them seen just once. This sample stems from a study of CD8 T cells in Susac syndrome. The origin of this receptor is a human donor with Susac syndrome. Sequenced material: CD4+ T cells from PBMCs.

Here the CDR3 reads CASSAQGGYGYTF. The DNA of the CDR3 is TGTGCCAGCAGTGCCCAGGGGGGCTATGGCTACACCTTC. V usage is TRBV28 and J usage is TRBJ1-2; 7 bases are a match to TRBD1. CDR1 MDHEN and CDR2 SYDVKM come from the germline V gene. This CDR3 is built from 13 residues. V lost 5 bases, J lost 4 bases, and 4 bases stayed unmatched.